This paragraph reports one TCR beta chain. The sample belongs to a study of blood T cell repertoires in COVID-19. About the study: The United States, Italy and Spain provided the acute and convalescent COVID-19 samples. Sample material is recorded as cDNA or gDNA derived from T cells, B-cell-depleted T cells, or PBMCs.

V shed 3 bases and J shed 5 bases, with 14 bases lying between them. This CDR3 is 14 amino acids long. CDR1 KGHSH and CDR2 LQKENI come from the germline V gene. In the study's own analysis: Scientists estimated how many nucleated cells there were by amplifying reference gene primers. Libraries were prepared by immunoSEQ multiplex PCR; TCRdb keeps only in-frame clonotypes and omits some of them. That table gives V, J and clone size, and the DNA gave D and trimming. This table holds hundreds of thousands of clones, roughly 88% found once. The source of this sequence is a woman in her forties or fifties with active or convalescent COVID-19. The sample taken for sequencing was peripheral blood. The genes are TRBV18 and TRBJ2-7, with D possibly TRBD1 on 5 matching bases. CDR3 nucleotide sequence: TGTGCCAGCTCACCCAAAGGGGCAAGGGACGAGCAGTACTTC. It encodes CASSPKGARDEQYF.